A selection of T cell receptor beta chains follows, all from one sample in a study of T cells in tumors after PD-1 blockade. The assay was immunoSEQ multiplex PCR, and TCRdb's table has in-frame clones only and misses some. The data show about 59,000 clones, with 80% seen just once and about an eighth held by the top ten. The specimen was PBMCs, collected before anti-PD-1 treatment. Receptors originate from a human donor with basal cell carcinoma. CDR3s include the opening cysteine and the closing phenylalanine or tryptophan. The order of the fields is CDR3 DNA, CDR3 protein, J gene, clone size, CDR3 length, V gene, D gene. The D gene is left open where the match is weak. Clone size appears in some rows only: once, few, many, or a class for an expanded clone.

CDR3nt: TGCGCCAGCAGCGTGACAGGGTCTAATGAAAAACTGTTTTTT; CDR3aa: CASSVTGSNEKLFF; j_gene: TRBJ1-4; abundance: few; len: 14; v_gene: TRBV5-1; d_gene: TRBD1
CDR3nt: TGTGCCACCAGCACCCCGACGGGGGGCTTCACAGATACGCAGTATTTT; CDR3aa: CATSTPTGGFTDTQYF; j_gene: TRBJ2-3; abundance: .; len: 16; v_gene: TRBV15; d_gene: .
CDR3nt: TGTGCCAGCAGCCGTCAGCGGGGGGGCCGCCCTAGCACAGATACGCAGTATTTT; CDR3aa: CASSRQRGGRPSTDTQYF; j_gene: TRBJ2-3; abundance: .; len: 18; v_gene: TRBV3-1/TRBV3-2; d_gene: TRBD2
CDR3nt: TGCGCCAGCAGCTTGGGCAACGGGCCAGATACGCAGTATTTT; CDR3aa: CASSLGNGPDTQYF; j_gene: TRBJ2-3; abundance: .; len: 14; v_gene: TRBV5-1; d_gene: .
CDR3nt: TGTGCCAGCAGTTTTGGAGGGGGCGGCTACACCTTC; CDR3aa: CASSFGGGGYTF; j_gene: TRBJ1-2; abundance: .; len: 12; v_gene: TRBV12-3/TRBV12-4; d_gene: TRBD1
CDR3nt: TGTGCCAGCAGCCCCGGGGGGCTAAGGCAGCCCCAGCATTTT; CDR3aa: CASSPGGLRQPQHF; j_gene: TRBJ1-5; abundance: .; len: 14; v_gene: TRBV7-9; d_gene: .
CDR3nt: TGTGCCAGCAGTTTACCCGGAGAGACCCAGTACTTC; CDR3aa: CASSLPGETQYF; j_gene: TRBJ2-5; abundance: few; len: 12; v_gene: TRBV12-3/TRBV12-4; d_gene: .
CDR3nt: TGTGCCAGCAGTCCGGAGAGTGACTGGGATTCACCCCTCCACTTT; CDR3aa: CASSPESDWDSPLHF; j_gene: TRBJ1-6; abundance: few; len: 15; v_gene: TRBV2; d_gene: .
CDR3nt: TGTGCCAGTAGTATTCGCGGGGGGGGAGAGACCCAGTACTTC; CDR3aa: CASSIRGGGETQYF; j_gene: TRBJ2-5; abundance: .; len: 14; v_gene: TRBV19; d_gene: TRBD2
CDR3nt: TGTGCCAGCAGCCCGAAGGGACAGGCCTACGAGCAGTACTTC; CDR3aa: CASSPKGQAYEQYF; j_gene: TRBJ2-7; abundance: .; len: 14; v_gene: TRBV5-4; d_gene: TRBD1
CDR3nt: TGCGCCAGCAGCTTACGGGGGAACACTGAAGCTTTCTTT; CDR3aa: CASSLRGNTEAFF; j_gene: TRBJ1-1; abundance: few; len: 13; v_gene: TRBV5-1; d_gene: .
CDR3nt: TGTGCCAGCAGAGAAAACAGGGGGCGCGGAGAAAAACTGTTTTTT; CDR3aa: CASRENRGRGEKLFF; j_gene: TRBJ1-4; abundance: .; len: 15; v_gene: TRBV6-4; d_gene: TRBD1
CDR3nt: TGTGCCAGCAGCCAGTTGGGGGGAGCTTCACCCCTCCACTTT; CDR3aa: CASSQLGGASPLHF; j_gene: TRBJ1-6; abundance: .; len: 14; v_gene: TRBV7-2; d_gene: .
CDR3nt: TGTGCCAGCAGCCAAGATTATTGGGACAATTATGGCTACACCTTC; CDR3aa: CASSQDYWDNYGYTF; j_gene: TRBJ1-2; abundance: .; len: 15; v_gene: TRBV14; d_gene: .
CDR3nt: TGTGCCAGCAGTTCGACACGGAACTATGGCTACACCTTC; CDR3aa: CASSSTRNYGYTF; j_gene: TRBJ1-2; abundance: .; len: 13; v_gene: TRBV6-2/TRBV6-3; d_gene: .